This T cell receptor (beta chain) was sequenced during a study of response to subunit inactivated influenza vaccine. This clonotype was seen just once. TCRdb recomputed calls from the RT-PCR reads with MiXCR, one row per CDR3 protein. The sample yields around 600,000 distinct CDR3 sequences, 11% seen once. The sample was also reused in another study, on T cells expressing NK-cell markers. This second study notes: The authors made TCR beta cDNA libraries by 5'RACE template switching. This switching added a universal primer site and UMIs. Among several donors, these clonotypes also ranked first in the CD3+CD56-NKG2C+ fraction. Whether expanded NKG2C+ T cell clones were HCMV specific stayed uncertain.

The source of this sequence is a man aged 50 to 60 who received an inactivated influenza vaccine. Source: PBMCs from blood, taken on the day of vaccination.

This CDR3 is CASSPSGQETYEQYF. CDR3 sequence (DNA): TGCGCCAGCAGCCCCTCGGGACAGGAGACCTACGAGCAGTACTTC. The chain employs TRBV5-1 and TRBJ2-7, with TRBD1 identical over 8 bases. Germline CDR1 reads SGHRS; CDR2 reads YFSETQ. This CDR3 is built from 15 residues. The V segment lost 4 bases and the J segment 2 bases; nucleotides outside the gene matches: 8.